One and the same sample provided the 22 T cell receptor beta chains below, sequenced in a study of molecular identifiers for immune sequencing clone quantification. TCRdb reprocessed the PCR reads via MiXCR and lists one record per CDR3 protein. Among approximately 630,000 distinct CDR3 sequences, 25% were seen once, and the ten largest hold about 0.84%. The specimen sequenced was naive CD8+ T cells from blood, with Jurkat cell RNA spiked in. The subset here: FACS-sorted CD8+CD4-CCR7+CD45RA+ naive T cells. All receptors derive from a human donor in good health. Some libraries in this study had Jurkat cell RNA spiked in.

This clonotype has only a few counts. Being one base from a much bigger clone, this may be a read error. This chain connects TRBV7-2 to TRBJ2-7, with 7 bases fitting TRBD2. The CDR3 loop spans 13 amino acids. CDR1 is SGHTA, CDR2 FQGNSA, per germline. CDR3 nucleotide sequence: TGTGCCAGCAGCTCGAGTGGGGGAGGGGAGCAGTGCTTC. Translated, it gives CASSSSGGGEQCF.

This clonotype was seen at least ten times. The gene calls are TRBV18 and TRBJ2-5; TRBD1 aligns across 8 bases. Per the germline V gene, CDR1 is KGHSH and CDR2 is LQKENI. Trimming at V came to 4 bases and at J to 1 base, leaving 8 bases not matched to a gene. The CDR3 runs 16 residues. The DNA for the CDR3 is TGTGCCAGCTCACGGACTGTTGACAGGGGCCAAGAGACCCAGTACTTC. Protein product: CASSRTVDRGQETQYF.

This clonotype has only a few counts. V and J are TRBV19 and TRBJ2-7, with D uncertain. CDR3 size: 10 residues. Looked up from germline, CDR1 is LNHDA and CDR2 is SQIVND (reference sequence). V was pared by 3 bases and J by 7 bases, with 4 bases between. This CDR3 reads CASSMGEQYF. DNA for the CDR3: TGTGCCAGTAGTATGGGAGAGCAGTACTTC.

The V and J genes are TRBV27 and TRBJ1-1; D gene uncertain. V was clipped by 2 bases and J by 0 bases, with 10 bases between them. The CDR3 length is 15 residues. CDR1 and CDR2 from the germline V gene are MNHEY and SMNVEV (reference sequence). As DNA, the CDR3 is TGTGCCAGCAGTTTAGGAGCTCAGATGAACACTGAAGCTTTCTTT. As protein: CASSLGAQMNTEAFF.

This clonotype was seen repeatedly, ten times or more. The chain links TRBV30 to TRBJ2-3; D perhaps matches TRBD1 (5 bases). This CDR3 is 16 amino acids long. V was pared by 2 bases and J by 2 bases, with 17 bases between. Germline lookup yields CDR1 GTSNPN and CDR2 SVGIG (reference sequence). CDR3 residues: CAWSSPAGWFTDTQYF. CDR3 DNA sequence: TGTGCCTGGAGTTCCCCCGCAGGGTGGTTCACAGATACGCAGTATTTT.

On this clonotype itself: This could be a read error, since a much larger clone is one nucleotide away. The V and J genes are TRBV7-6 and TRBJ2-7; no reliable D call. This CDR3 comprises 12 residues. Germline lookup yields CDR1 SGHVS and CDR2 FNYEAQ. CDR3 bases: TGTGCCAGCAGCTTAGCGCCCTACGAGCGGTACTTC. Amino acid sequence: CASSLAPYERYF.

This clonotype was picked up a small number of times. This chain links TRBV2 with TRBJ2-5; 7 bases are a match to TRBD2. The CDR3 consists of 13 residues. Trimming took 5 bases from V and 1 from J; bases not matched to a gene: 1. The germline gives CDR1 SNHLY, CDR2 FYNNEI. For the CDR3, the DNA is TGTGCCAGCAGTCGGGAGGTCCAAGAGACCCAGTACTTC. The encoded protein is CASSREVQETQYF.

This clonotype was picked up one time. This may stem from a read error, because a much larger clone lies one nucleotide away. J is TRBJ1-5 and V is TRBV6-2 or TRBV6-3; TRBD1 aligns across 8 bases. CDR1 and CDR2 from the germline V gene are MNHEY and SVGEGT. The CDR3 loop spans 15 amino acids. Here the CDR3 DNA reads TGTGCCAGCAGTCTACGGACAGGGAGCGCTCAGTCCCAGCATTTT. It encodes CASSLRTGSAQSQHF.

V and J are TRBV3-1 and TRBJ2-7; D is uncertain. Germline loops: CDR1 LGHDT, CDR2 YNNKEL (reference sequence). Trimming took 1 base from V and 2 from J, leaving 12 bases between them. CDR3 length equals 15 residues. CDR3: CASSQGVPTAYEQYF. The CDR3 DNA sequence: TGTGCCAGCAGCCAAGGGGTGCCCACCGCCTACGAGCAGTACTTC.

This chain links TRBV18 with TRBJ2-5; 8 bases line up with TRBD1. This CDR3 comprises 16 residues. The germline V gene encodes CDR1 KGHSH and CDR2 LQKENI. The trim removed 4 bases at V and 5 bases at J, leaving 12 bases unmatched. The CDR3 nucleotides are TGTGCCAGCTCACATCCAGGACAGGGCGCGGAGGAGACCCAGTACTTC. Encoded protein: CASSHPGQGAEETQYF.

The chain is built from TRBV19 and TRBJ2-3, with D possibly TRBD2 on 6 matching bases. The CDR3 runs 18 residues. Germline values: CDR1 LNHDA, CDR2 SQIVND (reference sequence). V gave up 7 bases and J gave up 5 bases, with 28 bases separating them. CDR3 loop: CASTAASELATPGDTQYF. DNA of the CDR3: TGTGCCAGTACCGCCGCCTCTGAACTAGCAACCCCCGGAGATACGCAGTATTTT.

The table lists this clonotype with a few counts. A read error may account for a junction end that differs from germline. The V call is TRBV28, the J call TRBJ2-7; D might be TRBD2 (6 bases). The CDR3 totals 15 residues. The germline gives CDR1 MDHEN, CDR2 SYDVKM. The chain's CDR3 is CATSLRGLTTGEQYF. The CDR3 DNA reads as TGTGCCACCAGTCTGAGGGGACTTACTACGGGCGAGCAGTACTTC.

This clonotype was seen at least ten times. The V call is TRBV14, the J call TRBJ2-1; the match to TRBD1 covers 9 bases. Germline values: CDR1 SGHDN, CDR2 FVKESK. The CDR3 covers 17 residues. The V segment lost 0 bases and the J segment 9 bases; nucleotides outside the gene matches: 12. For the CDR3, the DNA is TGTGCCAGCAGCCAAGAACCCCCCGGGACAGGGTACGGTGAGCAGTTCTTC. It is translated as CASSQEPPGTGYGEQFF.

The chain has TRBV28 and TRBJ2-3, with TRBD2 identical over 9 bases. V lost 5 bases and J lost 4; bases outside the gene matches: 13. The CDR3 has 17 residues. Germline CDR1 MDHEN, CDR2 SYDVKM. In DNA form, the CDR3 reads TGTGCCAGCAGTAGTCGACTAGCGGAGGATACGGCAGATACGCAGTATTTT. It codes for CASSSRLAEDTADTQYF.

This clonotype occurred a few times. The rearrangement links TRBV7-2 to TRBJ2-1; D is possibly TRBD2 (5 bases). V lost 0 bases and J 4 bases, leaving 7 bases between the germline ends. Germline lookup yields CDR1 SGHTA and CDR2 FQGNSA. This CDR3 region has 14 residues. The DNA for the CDR3 is TGTGCCAGCAGCTTAGCGGCGGGTTACAATGAGCAGTTCTTC. Encoded protein: CASSLAAGYNEQFF.

A word on this clonotype: At one end, the junction sequence differs from germline, possibly due to a read error. V and J are TRBV12-3 or TRBV12-4 and TRBJ2-2; weak D call: TRBD2 (5 bases). The CDR3 is made up of 18 amino acids. The CDR3 spells CASSFPHPVSENAGELFF. The CDR3 DNA reads TGTGCCAGCAGTTTCCCCCATCCCGTTAGCGAGAACGCCGGGGAGCTGTTTTTT.

For this clonotype: A much larger clone differs by one base, so this may be a read error. J is TRBJ2-5 and V is TRBV4-1; TRBD1 matches 11 bases. There are 15 residues in the CDR3. CDR1 and CDR2 (germline): MGHRA, YSYEKL. The chain's CDR3 is CASSQEDRGRETQHF. The DNA of the CDR3 is TGCGCCAGCAGCCAAGAGGACAGGGGGCGAGAGACCCAGCACTTC.

This clonotype has ten or more counts. This sequence joins TRBV29-1 and TRBJ2-3; 10 nucleotides match TRBD1. V lost 6 bases to trimming and J lost 6 bases; unmatched junction nucleotides: 12. The length of the CDR3 is 15 residues. Germline CDR1 is SQVTM and CDR2 is ANQGSEA. CDR3 residues: CSVQTDRGIGDTQYF. The CDR3 nucleotides read TGCAGCGTACAAACGGACAGGGGGATAGGGGATACGCAGTATTTT.

This clonotype was observed at least ten times. The V and J genes are TRBV6-4 and TRBJ2-3; D is unclear. The CDR3 consists of 13 residues. Germline loops: CDR1 MRHNA, CDR2 SNTAGT. Trimming cost V 5 bases and J 2 bases, with 8 bases left between them. The CDR3 nucleotides are TGTGCCAGCAGTCAGATGGCCACAGATACGCAGTATTTT. It is translated as CASSQMATDTQYF.

This clonotype was observed many times. The chain recombines TRBV29-1 with TRBJ1-1, with D unclear. Trimming cost V 2 bases and J 0 bases, with 13 bases left between them. Per the germline V gene, CDR1 is SQVTM and CDR2 is ANQGSEA. This CDR3 is 15 amino acids long. In DNA form, the CDR3 reads TGCAGCGTTGAAATGGCAGCCTATCTGAACACTGAAGCTTTCTTT. Amino acid sequence: CSVEMAAYLNTEAFF.

This clonotype was observed at least ten times. CDR3 sequence (DNA): TGCGCCAGCAGCACTGACTTGGGACAGGGTTACGAGCAGTACTTC. Translation gives CASSTDLGQGYEQYF. This chain uses TRBV5-1 with TRBJ2-7; 9 positions agree with TRBD1. Germline trimming cut 4 bases from V and 4 bases from J; bases unmatched to any gene: 9. CDR1 is SGHRS, CDR2 YFSETQ, per germline. This CDR3 has 15 amino acids. The full variable domain, in which reference TRBV5-1 and TRBJ2-7 provide the parts outside the CDR3, is KAGVTQTPRYLIKTRGQQVTLSCSPISGHRSVSWYQQTPGQGLQFLFEYFSETQRNKGNFPGRFSGRQFSNSRSEMNVSTLELGDSALYLCASSTDLGQGYEQYFGPGTRLTVT.

This clonotype occurred a few times. The rearrangement uses TRBV7-2 and TRBJ2-1, with TRBD1 matching over 7 bases. CDR1 SGHTA and CDR2 FQGNSA come from the germline V gene. This CDR3 spans 15 amino acids. V was clipped by 8 bases and J by 12 bases; unmatched bases: 19. The CDR3 loop is CASAIPGQTFRGQFF. The CDR3 bases are TGTGCCAGCGCAATCCCGGGACAGACTTTTCGGGGGCAGTTCTTC.